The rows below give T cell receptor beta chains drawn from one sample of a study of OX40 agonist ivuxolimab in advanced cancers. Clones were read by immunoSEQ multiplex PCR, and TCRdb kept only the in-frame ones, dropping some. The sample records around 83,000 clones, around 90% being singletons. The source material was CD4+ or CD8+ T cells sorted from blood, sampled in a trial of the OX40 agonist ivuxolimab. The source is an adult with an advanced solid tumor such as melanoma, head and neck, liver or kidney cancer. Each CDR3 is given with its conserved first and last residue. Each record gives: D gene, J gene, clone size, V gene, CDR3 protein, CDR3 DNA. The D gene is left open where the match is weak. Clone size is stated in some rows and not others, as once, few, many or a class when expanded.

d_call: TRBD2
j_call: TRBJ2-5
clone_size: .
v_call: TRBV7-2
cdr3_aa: CASSFGASGIEKTQYF
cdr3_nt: TGTGCCAGCAGCTTTGGGGCTAGCGGGATAGAAAAGACCCAGTACTTC

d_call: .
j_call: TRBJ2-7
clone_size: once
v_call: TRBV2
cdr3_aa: CASSERPMAEQYF
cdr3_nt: TGTGCCAGCAGTGAACGACCCATGGCCGAGCAGTACTTC

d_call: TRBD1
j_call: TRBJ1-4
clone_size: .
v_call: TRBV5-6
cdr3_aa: CASSLPGGGEKLFF
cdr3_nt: TGTGCCAGCAGCTTGCCAGGGGGAGGTGAAAAACTGTTTTTT

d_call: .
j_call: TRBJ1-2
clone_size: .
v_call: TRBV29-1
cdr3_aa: CSVKAALNYGYTF
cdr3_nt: TGCAGCGTGAAAGCCGCGCTGAACTATGGCTACACCTTC

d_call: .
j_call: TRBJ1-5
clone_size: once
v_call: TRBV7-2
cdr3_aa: CASSLDLHSNQPQHF
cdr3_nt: TGTGCCAGCAGCTTAGATCTCCATAGCAATCAGCCCCAGCATTTT

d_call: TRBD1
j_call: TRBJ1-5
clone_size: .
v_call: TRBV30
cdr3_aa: CAWSPGGSYNQPQHF
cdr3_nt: TGTGCCTGGAGCCCAGGGGGCTCATACAATCAGCCCCAGCATTTT

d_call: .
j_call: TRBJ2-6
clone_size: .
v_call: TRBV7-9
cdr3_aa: CASSLMGQSSGANVLTF
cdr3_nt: TGTGCCAGCAGCTTAATGGGACAATCCTCTGGGGCCAACGTCCTGACTTTC

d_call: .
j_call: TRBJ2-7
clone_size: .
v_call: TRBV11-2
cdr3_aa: CASSLWGEVEQYF
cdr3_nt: TGTGCCAGCAGCCTTTGGGGGGAGGTCGAGCAGTACTTC

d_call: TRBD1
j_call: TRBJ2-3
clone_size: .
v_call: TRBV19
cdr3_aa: CASTELGTGKTDTQYF
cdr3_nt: TGTGCCAGTACCGAGCTCGGGACAGGGAAGACAGATACGCAGTATTTT

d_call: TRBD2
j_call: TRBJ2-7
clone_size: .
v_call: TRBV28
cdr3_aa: CASSLPGTMGEQYF
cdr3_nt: TGTGCCAGCAGTTTACCTGGGACTATGGGGGAGCAGTACTTC

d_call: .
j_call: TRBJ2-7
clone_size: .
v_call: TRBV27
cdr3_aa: CASSLLQGSGEQYF
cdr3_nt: TGTGCCAGCAGTTTATTACAGGGTTCCGGCGAGCAGTACTTC

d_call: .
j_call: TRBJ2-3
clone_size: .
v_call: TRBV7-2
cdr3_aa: CASSRPGPLGADTDTQYF
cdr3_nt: TGTGCCAGCAGCCGCCCTGGGCCTCTTGGGGCAGACACAGATACGCAGTATTTT

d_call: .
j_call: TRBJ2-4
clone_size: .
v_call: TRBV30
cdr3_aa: CAWSGSIGSKNIQYF
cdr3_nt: TGTGCCTGGAGTGGATCAATTGGGTCCAAAAACATTCAGTACTTC

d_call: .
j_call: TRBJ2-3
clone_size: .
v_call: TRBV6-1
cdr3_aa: CAILQGGVSDTQYF
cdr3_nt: TGTGCCATCCTCCAGGGGGGCGTCTCAGATACGCAGTATTTT

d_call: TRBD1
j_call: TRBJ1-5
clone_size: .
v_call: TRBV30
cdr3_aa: CAWSRAGGGQPQHF
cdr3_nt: TGTGCCTGGAGTAGGGCAGGGGGAGGTCAGCCCCAGCATTTT

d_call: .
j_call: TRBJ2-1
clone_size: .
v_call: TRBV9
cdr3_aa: CASSVGLTGRYNEQFF
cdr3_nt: TGTGCCAGCAGCGTAGGGCTCACAGGACGGTACAATGAGCAGTTCTTC

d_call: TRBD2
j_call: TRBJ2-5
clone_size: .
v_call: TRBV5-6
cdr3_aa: CASSRRTSGRVTETQYF
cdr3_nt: TGTGCCAGCAGCCGAAGGACTAGCGGGAGAGTAACAGAGACCCAGTACTTC

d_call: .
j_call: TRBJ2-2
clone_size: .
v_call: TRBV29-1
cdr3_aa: CSALTPRRGTGELFF
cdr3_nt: TGCAGCGCCTTGACACCCAGGAGAGGAACCGGGGAGCTGTTTTTT

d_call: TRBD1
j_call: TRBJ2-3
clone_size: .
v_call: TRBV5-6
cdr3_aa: CASSILPGQKKDTQYF
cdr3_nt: TGTGCCAGCAGCATATTACCGGGACAGAAGAAGGATACGCAGTATTTT

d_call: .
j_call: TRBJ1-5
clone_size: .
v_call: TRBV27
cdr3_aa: CASSLSLGLNQPQHF
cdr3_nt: TGTGCCAGCAGTTTATCGTTGGGGCTCAATCAGCCCCAGCATTTT

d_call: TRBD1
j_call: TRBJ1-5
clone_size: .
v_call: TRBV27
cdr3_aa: CASMSRGSPHNQPQHF
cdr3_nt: TGTGCCAGCATGTCCAGGGGGTCCCCCCACAATCAGCCCCAGCATTTT

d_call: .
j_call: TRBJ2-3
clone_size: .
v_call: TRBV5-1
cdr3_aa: CASSLGQQGSTDTQYF
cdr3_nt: TGCGCCAGCAGCTTGGGGCAGCAAGGTAGCACAGATACGCAGTATTTT

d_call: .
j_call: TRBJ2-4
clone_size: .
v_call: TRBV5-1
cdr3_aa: CASSLGGQGGNIQYF
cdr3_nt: TGCGCCAGCAGCTTGGGCGGGCAGGGAGGAAACATTCAGTACTTC

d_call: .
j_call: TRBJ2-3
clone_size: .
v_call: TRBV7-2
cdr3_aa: CASGDARTGPDTQYF
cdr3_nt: TGTGCCAGCGGCGACGCTAGGACTGGGCCGGATACGCAGTATTTT

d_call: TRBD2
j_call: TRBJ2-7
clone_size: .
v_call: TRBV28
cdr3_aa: CAIGASGGYSYEQYF
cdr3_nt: TGTGCCATCGGGGCCTCGGGGGGTTACTCCTACGAGCAGTACTTC

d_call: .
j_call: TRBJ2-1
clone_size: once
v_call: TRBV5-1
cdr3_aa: CASSLVYGEQFF
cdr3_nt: TGCGCCAGCAGCTTGGTTTACGGGGAGCAGTTCTTC

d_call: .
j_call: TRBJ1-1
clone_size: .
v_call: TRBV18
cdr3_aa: CASSDREVGTEAFF
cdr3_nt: TGTGCCAGCTCAGATAGGGAGGTGGGCACTGAAGCTTTCTTT

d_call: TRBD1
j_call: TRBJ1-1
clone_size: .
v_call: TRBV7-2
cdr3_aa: CASSQGADRAYFTEAFF
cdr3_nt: TGTGCCAGCAGCCAGGGTGCGGACAGGGCTTACTTCACTGAAGCTTTCTTT

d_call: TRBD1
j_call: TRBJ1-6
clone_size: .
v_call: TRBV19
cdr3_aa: CASSILTGGGSPLHF
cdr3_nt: TGTGCCAGTAGTATCCTGACAGGGGGCGGATCACCCCTCCACTTT

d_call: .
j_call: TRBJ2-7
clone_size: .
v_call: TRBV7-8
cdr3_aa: CASSLERGAYEQYF
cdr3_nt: TGTGCCAGCAGCTTAGAAAGGGGGGCATACGAGCAGTACTTC

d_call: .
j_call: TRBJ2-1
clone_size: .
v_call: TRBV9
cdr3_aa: CASSVELAGQDEQFF
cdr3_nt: TGTGCCAGCAGCGTAGAGTTAGCGGGACAGGATGAGCAGTTCTTC

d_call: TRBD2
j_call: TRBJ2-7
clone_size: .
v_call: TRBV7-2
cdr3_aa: CASSLEGLAFYEQYF
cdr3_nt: TGTGCCAGCAGCCTTGAGGGACTAGCTTTCTACGAGCAGTACTTC

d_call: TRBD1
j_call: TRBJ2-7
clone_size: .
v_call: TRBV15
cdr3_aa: CATSRVAGGYYEQYF
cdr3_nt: TGTGCCACCAGCAGAGTGGCAGGGGGATATTACGAGCAGTACTTC

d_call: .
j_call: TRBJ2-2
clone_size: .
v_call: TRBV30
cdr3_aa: CAWGGPSVTGELFF
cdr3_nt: TGTGCCTGGGGAGGACCCTCGGTCACCGGGGAGCTGTTTTTT

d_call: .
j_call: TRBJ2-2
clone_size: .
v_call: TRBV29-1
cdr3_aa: CSARGEGTGELFF
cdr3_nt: TGCAGCGCCCGGGGCGAGGGCACCGGGGAGCTGTTTTTT

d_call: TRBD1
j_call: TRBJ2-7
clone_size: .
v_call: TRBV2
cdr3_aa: CASNRPGQGYEQYF
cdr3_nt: TGTGCCAGCAACAGGCCGGGACAGGGGTACGAGCAGTACTTC

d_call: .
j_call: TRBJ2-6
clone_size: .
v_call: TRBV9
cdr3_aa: CASSDRRGVSGANVLTF
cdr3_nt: TGTGCCAGCAGCGATCGCAGGGGTGTCTCTGGGGCCAACGTCCTGACTTTC

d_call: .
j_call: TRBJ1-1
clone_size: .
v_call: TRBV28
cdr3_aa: CASNYLGSMNTEAFF
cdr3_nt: TGTGCCAGCAACTACTTAGGGAGTATGAACACTGAAGCTTTCTTT

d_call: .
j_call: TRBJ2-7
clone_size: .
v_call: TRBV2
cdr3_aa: CASRRDLASSYEQYF
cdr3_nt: TGTGCCAGCAGAAGGGATCTCGCGAGCTCCTACGAGCAGTACTTC

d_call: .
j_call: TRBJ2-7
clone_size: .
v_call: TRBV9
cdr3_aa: CASRGGVRYEQYF
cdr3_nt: TGTGCCAGCAGGGGTGGGGTGAGGTACGAGCAGTACTTC

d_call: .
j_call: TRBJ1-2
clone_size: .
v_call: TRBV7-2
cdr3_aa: CASSLFGVAYGYTF
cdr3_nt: TGTGCCAGCAGCTTATTTGGGGTTGCCTATGGCTACACCTTC

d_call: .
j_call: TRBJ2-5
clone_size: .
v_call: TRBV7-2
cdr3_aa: CASSLSRETQYF
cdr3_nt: TGTGCCAGCAGCTTATCTAGGGAGACCCAGTACTTC

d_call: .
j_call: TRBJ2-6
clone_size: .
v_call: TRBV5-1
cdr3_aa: CASSFSVDLGANVLTF
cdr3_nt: TGCGCCAGCAGCTTCTCGGTGGATCTGGGGGCCAACGTCCTGACTTTC

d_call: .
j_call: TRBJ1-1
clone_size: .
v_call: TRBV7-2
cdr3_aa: CASSLGVQDRVREAFF
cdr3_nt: TGTGCCAGCAGCTTAGGGGTACAAGATCGGGTTCGGGAAGCTTTCTTT

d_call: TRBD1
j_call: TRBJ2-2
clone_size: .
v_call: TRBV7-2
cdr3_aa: CASNERGLGTGELFF
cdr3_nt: TGTGCCAGCAACGAAAGGGGGCTTGGCACCGGGGAGCTGTTTTTT

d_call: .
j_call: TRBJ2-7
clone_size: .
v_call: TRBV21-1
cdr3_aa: CASSKVGGRVRSYEQYF
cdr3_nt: TGTGCCAGCAGCAAAGTGGGGGGCAGGGTGAGGTCCTACGAGCAGTACTTC